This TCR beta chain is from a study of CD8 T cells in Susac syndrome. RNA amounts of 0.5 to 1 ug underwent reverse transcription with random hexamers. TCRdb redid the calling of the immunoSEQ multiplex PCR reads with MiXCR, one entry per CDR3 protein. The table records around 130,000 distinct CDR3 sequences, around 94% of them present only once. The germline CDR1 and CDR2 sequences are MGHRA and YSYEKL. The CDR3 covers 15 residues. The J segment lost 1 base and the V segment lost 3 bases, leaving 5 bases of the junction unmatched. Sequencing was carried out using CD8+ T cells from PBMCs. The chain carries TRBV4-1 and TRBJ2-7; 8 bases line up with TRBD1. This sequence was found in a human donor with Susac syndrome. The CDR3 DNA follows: TGCGCCAGCAGCCATGGACAGGGATGGTCCTACGAGCAGTACTTC. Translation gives CASSHGQGWSYEQYF.